Shown below are 32 T cell receptor beta chains from a single sample sequenced in a study of shared clonotypes between healthy human individuals. Clones were sequenced by immunoSEQ multiplex PCR, and TCRdb holds only the in-frame ones, with some missing. The sample has around 1 million clones, around 80% seen once. Sequenced: memory CD4+ T cells sorted from blood. As for subset: CD45RA-negative fraction. The origin of the receptors is a man aged 18 to 35 in good health.

The chain combines TRBV30 with TRBJ1-5; D not certain. Deletions cut 5 bases from V and 2 bases from J, with 10 bases between. Germline lookup yields CDR1 GTSNPN and CDR2 SVGIG (reference sequence). This CDR3 has 13 amino acids. CDR3 residues: CAWAPFGNQPQHF. CDR3 nucleotides: TGTGCCTGGGCCCCTTTTGGCAATCAGCCCCAGCATTTT.

The rearrangement joins TRBV5-1 to TRBJ1-1; D uncertain. The CDR3 extends over 14 amino acids. Germline V CDR1 and CDR2: SGHRS, YFSETQ. Trimming shortened V by 2 bases and J by 0 bases, and 8 bases separated the two germline ends. As DNA, the CDR3 is TGCGCCAGCAGCTTTAACACCTTGAACACTGAAGCTTTCTTT. Translated: CASSFNTLNTEAFF.

V gene TRBV6-5 combines with J gene TRBJ2-3; 9 bases align to TRBD2. J was trimmed by 6 bases and V by 6 bases; bases with no gene match: 7. The CDR3 length is 14 residues. Per germline, CDR1 MNHEY and CDR2 SVGAGI. CDR3 protein: CASREAGGPDTQYF. The CDR3 bases are TGTGCCAGCAGGGAGGCGGGGGGGCCCGATACGCAGTATTTT.

This chain links TRBV5-1 with TRBJ1-2; D not resolved. Germline V gene lookup returns CDR1 SGHRS and CDR2 YFSETQ. The CDR3 contains 14 residues. V lost 7 bases, J lost 0 bases, and 13 bases lay in between. The CDR3 DNA follows: TGCGCCAGCGGAATGGAGAAAGCTAACTATGGCTACACCTTC. As protein: CASGMEKANYGYTF.

Only one count was recorded for this clone. The gene calls are TRBV2 and TRBJ1-5; 10 bases align to TRBD1. The trim removed 8 bases at V and 2 bases at J, leaving 6 bases unmatched. The CDR3 extends over 15 amino acids. The germline V gene has CDR1 SNHLY and CDR2 FYNNEI. The CDR3 bases are TGTGCCAGCCTAGCGGGGACAGGGGGCAATCAGCCCCAGCATTTT. It codes for CASLAGTGGNQPQHF.

The V call is TRBV6-5, the J call TRBJ2-6; D is uncertain. The V gene's germline CDR1 is MNHEY and CDR2 SVGAGI. V was pared by 5 bases and J by 0 bases, with 8 bases between. CDR3 length: 15 amino acids. The CDR3 protein is CASSGMGSGANVLTF. The CDR3 nucleotides read TGTGCCAGCAGTGGAATGGGCTCTGGGGCCAACGTCCTGACTTTC.

This clone was observed a handful of times. The chain couples TRBV2 to TRBJ1-5; 8 bases align to TRBD1. The junction had 7 bases not matched to a gene; V was cut back by 6 bases and J by 0 bases. The germline CDR1 and CDR2 sequences are SNHLY and FYNNEI. The CDR3 totals 16 residues. CDR3 bases: TGTGCCAGCAGCCCGGACAGGGCCCTTAGCAATCAGCCCCAGCATTTT. Residues: CASSPDRALSNQPQHF.

This clone was recorded only once. The V and J genes are TRBV19 and TRBJ2-7; D may be TRBD2 (5 bases). Germline loops: CDR1 LNHDA, CDR2 SQIVND (reference sequence). V lost 5 bases and J 4 bases, leaving 12 bases between the germline ends. The CDR3 loop spans 13 amino acids. CDR3 nucleotides: TGTGCCAGTAGTTTGCCGGGGAAGTACGAGCAGTACTTC. This codes for CASSLPGKYEQYF.

This clone was seen once. Different DNA sequences within this sample yield the same CDR3. V gene TRBV7-2 combines with J gene TRBJ1-5; D remains unclear. V dropped 2 bases and J dropped 4 bases, with 9 bases sitting between them. CDR3 length: 14 amino acids. Germline CDR1 and CDR2: SGHTA and FQGNSA. CDR3 residues: CASSLRGGNQPQHF. The CDR3 nucleotides are TGTGCCAGCAGCTTAAGAGGTGGGAATCAGCCCCAGCATTTT.

The CDR3 DNA follows: TGCAGCGTGTCTTCCCCTGGCCAATCGGGCGAGCAGTACTTC. Translation: CSVSSPGQSGEQYF. This chain uses TRBV29-1 with TRBJ2-7; D gene ambiguous. Trimming removed 6 bases from V and 6 bases from J, with 21 bases in between. Germline V lookup: CDR1 SQVTM, CDR2 ANQGSEA. The CDR3 spans 14 residues.

The genes are TRBV6-1 and TRBJ2-7, with 10 bases that match TRBD1. The length of the CDR3 is 15 residues. From germline, CDR1 is MNHNS and CDR2 SASEGT. After removal of 4 bases from V and 3 bases from J, the junction contained 6 bases not matched to a gene. The CDR3 region has the DNA TGTGCCAGCAGTGCCGACAGGGGGCAGTTCTACGAGCAGTACTTC. Encoded protein: CASSADRGQFYEQYF.

The table lists this clone with a count of one. Here the CDR3 reads CASSFPGLAGPRADTQYF. The DNA for the CDR3 is TGTGCCAGCAGCTTCCCTGGACTAGCGGGACCCCGGGCAGATACGCAGTATTTT. V usage is TRBV11-2 and J usage is TRBJ2-3, with 12 nucleotides matching TRBD2. The V gene's germline CDR1 is SGHAT and CDR2 FQNNGV. The CDR3 spans 18 residues. V shed 3 bases, J shed 4 bases, and the junction held 11 bases outside the gene matches.

This clone has just a few counts. The chain carries TRBV19 and TRBJ2-1; D is unresolved. Germline CDR1 is LNHDA and CDR2 is SQIVND (reference sequence). With 5 bases removed from V and 5 bases from J, the gap between germline ends came to 16 bases. The CDR3 is 15 residues long. As DNA, the CDR3 is TGTGCCAGTAGTCCTTCCCCCGTCCCAAACAATGAGCAGTTCTTC. Amino acids: CASSPSPVPNNEQFF.

This clone was counted a single time. This sequence joins TRBV10-3 and TRBJ1-1; no clear D gene. Deletions cut 10 bases from V and 2 bases from J, with 11 bases between. Germline V gives CDR1 ENHRY, CDR2 SYGVKD. The CDR3 loop spans 12 amino acids. The CDR3 DNA sequence: TGTGCCACCTGCAACTACAACACTGAAGCTTTCTTT. It translates to CATCNYNTEAFF.

The gene calls are TRBV28 and TRBJ1-4; D call uncertain. The CDR3 consists of 13 residues. Deletions cut 8 bases from V and 0 bases from J, with 7 bases between. Germline V gene sequence: CDR1 MDHEN, CDR2 SYDVKM. CDR3 nucleotide sequence: TGTGCCAGCGGGCCCCCAACTAATGAAAAACTGTTTTTT. Its translation: CASGPPTNEKLFF.

The V gene is TRBV7-9, the J gene TRBJ2-3, with D hard to call. This CDR3 contains 10 residues. Germline values: CDR1 SEHNR, CDR2 FQNEAQ (reference sequence). V was pared by 8 bases and J by 5 bases, with 5 bases between. The CDR3 region has the DNA TGTGCCAGCCTTCTAGATACGCAGTATTTT. This codes for CASLLDTQYF.

The genes are TRBV5-1 and TRBJ2-3; possible D gene TRBD1, 5 bases. Between the trimmed V and J ends, which lost 3 bases and 2 bases, there was a span of 13 bases. The CDR3 loop spans 15 amino acids. Germline values: CDR1 SGHRS, CDR2 YFSETQ. CDR3 sequence (DNA): TGCGCCAGCAGCTCGCAGGGCAGTTACACAGATACGCAGTATTTT. Protein sequence: CASSSQGSYTDTQYF. Drawing the rest from reference TRBV5-1 and TRBJ2-3, the complete variable domain is KAGVTQTPRYLIKTRGQQVTLSCSPISGHRSVSWYQQTPGQGLQFLFEYFSETQRNKGNFPGRFSGRQFSNSRSEMNVSTLELGDSALYLCASSSQGSYTDTQYFGPGTRLTVL.

This clone was observed once. The chain combines TRBV11-1 with TRBJ2-7, with a possible D match to TRBD1 (6 bases). The CDR3 is 13 amino acids. Trimming pared 5 bases from V and 4 bases from J, leaving 12 bases between. Germline values: CDR1 SGHAT, CDR2 FQDESV (reference sequence). CDR3 DNA sequence: TGTGCCAGCAGCCCACTTAGGGGGTACGAGCAGTACTTC. Protein product: CASSPLRGYEQYF.

With respect to this clone: Since a much larger clone is just one base distant, this may be a read error. The chain carries TRBV7-8 and TRBJ2-3, with D perhaps assigned TRBD1 or TRBD2 (5 bases each). CDR1 SGHVS and CDR2 FQNEAQ come from the germline V gene. The V end lost 1 base, the J end lost 4 bases, and 9 bases lay between the germline ends. This CDR3 region has 14 residues. The CDR3 is CASSLEGTPDTQYF. CDR3 in DNA: TGTGCCAGCAGCTTAGAAGGGACCCCAGATACGCAGTATTTT. Drawing the rest from reference TRBV7-8 and TRBJ2-3, the complete variable domain is GAGVSQSPRYKVAKRGQDVALRCDPISGHVSLFWYQQALGQGPEFLTYFQNEAQLDKSGLPSDRFFAERPEGSVSTLKIQRTQQEDSAVYLCASSLEGTPDTQYFGPGTRLTVL.

V and J are TRBV7-2 and TRBJ1-5, with D possibly matching TRBD1 (6 bases). This CDR3 is 16 amino acids long. CDR1 and CDR2 (germline): SGHTA, FQGNSA. Trimming pared 5 bases from V and 5 bases from J, leaving 19 bases between. CDR3 protein: CASSPTGATMYQPQHF. Written as DNA, the CDR3 is TGTGCCAGCAGCCCAACGGGGGCCACTATGTATCAGCCCCAGCATTTT.

The chain has TRBV5-1 and TRBJ1-1; weak D call: TRBD1 (5 bases). CDR1 SGHRS and CDR2 YFSETQ come from the germline V gene. V was clipped by 4 bases and J by 0 bases, with 16 bases between them. The length of the CDR3 is 16 residues. In DNA form, the CDR3 reads TGCGCCAGCAGCCCATCGGGGGTGAGGATGAACACTGAAGCTTTCTTT. Protein product: CASSPSGVRMNTEAFF.

This clone was recorded only once. A much larger clone differs from this one at a single base, so this may be a read error. Other nucleotide sequences from this sample produce the same CDR3. The chain has TRBV19 and TRBJ1-6; D not certain. Trimming removed 4 bases from V and 2 bases from J, with 0 bases in between. Germline values: CDR1 LNHDA, CDR2 SQIVND (reference sequence). CDR3 length: 12 residues. The DNA for the CDR3 is TGTGCCAGTAGTACCTATAATTCACCCCTCCACTTT. It specifies CASSTYNSPLHF.

The chain carries TRBV6-5 and TRBJ2-2, with a tentative D call TRBD2 (7 bases). Germline CDR1 and CDR2: MNHEY and SVGAGI. This CDR3 has 14 amino acids. Between the trimmed V and J ends, which lost 6 bases and 4 bases, there was a span of 12 bases. The CDR3 DNA sequence: TGTGCCAGCAGGCGGGGGCCCAGCACCGGGGAGCTGTTTTTT. Translated, it gives CASRRGPSTGELFF.

V is TRBV10-1 and J is TRBJ1-1, with TRBD1 as a possible D gene (5 bases). V shed 5 bases and J shed 0 bases, with 13 bases lying between them. CDR3 length equals 15 residues. Germline values: CDR1 WNHNN, CDR2 SYGVQD (reference sequence). The CDR3 loop is CASSRQQGMNTEAFF. The CDR3, as DNA: TGCGCCAGCAGTCGACAGCAGGGCATGAACACTGAAGCTTTCTTT.

A word on this clone: An end of the junction differs from the germline gene, which may be a read error. V and J are TRBV2 and TRBJ2-5, with TRBD2 matching over 13 bases. Germline CDR1 reads SNHLY; CDR2 reads FYNNEI. The CDR3 covers 12 residues. The CDR3 sequence is CASRPGLAGMDF. The CDR3 bases are TGTGCCAGCAGGCCGGGACTAGCGGGGATGGACTTC.

The rearrangement joins TRBV28 to TRBJ2-7; D ambiguous. In germline, CDR1 is MDHEN, CDR2 SYDVKM. The CDR3 loop spans 12 amino acids. Trimming cost V 7 bases and J 3 bases, with 10 bases left between them. The CDR3 region is CASTPGNYEQYF. The CDR3 nucleotides are TGTGCCAGCACACCCGGAAACTACGAGCAGTACTTC.

This chain links TRBV19 with TRBJ1-1, with TRBD1 matching 9 bases. Germline V lookup: CDR1 LNHDA, CDR2 SQIVND (reference sequence). J gave up 5 bases and V 5 bases, and 9 bases lay outside the gene matches. This CDR3 is 15 amino acids long. CDR3 sequence (DNA): TGTGCCAGTAGTCCACAGGGGGCGCCGAGAACTGAAGCTTTCTTT. Residues: CASSPQGAPRTEAFF.

This clone has just a few counts. The CDR3 DNA sequence: TGTGCCTGGAGGGGGAATTCGTCACCCCTCCACTTT. Its translation: CAWRGNSSPLHF. The chain couples TRBV30 to TRBJ1-6; unclear D gene. Germline V CDR1 and CDR2: GTSNPN, SVGIG (reference sequence). V lost 3 bases and J 10 bases, leaving 10 bases between the germline ends. The CDR3 contains 12 residues.

This clone has only a few counts. This chain connects TRBV4-1 to TRBJ2-3; no definite D call. Germline V gene sequence: CDR1 MGHRA, CDR2 YSYEKL. V was trimmed by 0 bases and J by 2 bases, leaving 9 bases between them. CDR3 size: 15 residues. The CDR3 loop is CASSQDGFSTDTQYF. The CDR3 nucleotides read TGCGCCAGCAGCCAAGACGGCTTCTCCACAGATACGCAGTATTTT.

This clone was recorded once. V is TRBV2 and J is TRBJ1-4; D may be TRBD1 (5 bases). This CDR3 is 14 amino acids long. With 6 bases removed from V and 7 bases from J, the gap between germline ends came to 15 bases. The germline V gene has CDR1 SNHLY and CDR2 FYNNEI. In DNA, the CDR3 is TGTGCCAGCAGGGGGGACCTACGTACTGAAAAACTGTTTTTT. Its translation is CASRGDLRTEKLFF.

On this clone: The identical CDR3 is also encoded by other nucleotide sequences in the sample. The chain has TRBV6-5 and TRBJ1-3; D is possibly TRBD1 (5 bases). From germline, CDR1 is MNHEY and CDR2 SVGAGI. Trimming cost V 0 bases and J 0 bases, with 9 bases left between them. The CDR3 consists of 16 residues. The CDR3 region is CASSYSSGSSGNTIYF. The CDR3 nucleotides read TGTGCCAGCAGTTACTCGTCAGGGAGCTCTGGAAACACCATATATTTT.

V usage is TRBV5-3 and J usage is TRBJ2-5; D gene unclear. TRBV5-3 is filed as an ORF, its function uncertain. V dropped 5 bases and J dropped 5 bases, with 16 bases sitting between them. The CDR3 spans 14 residues. The CDR3 loop is CARSRKGRWETQYF. The CDR3 nucleotides read TGTGCCAGAAGTCGGAAAGGGCGTTGGGAGACCCAGTACTTC.